This T cell receptor beta chain was recorded in a study of T cell responses to AZD1222 COVID-19 vaccine. Using immunoSEQ multiplex PCR, the repertoire was profiled, and TCRdb retains in-frame clones only, with some absent. Among 90,000 to 150,000 clones listed, 86% were seen once. Trimming removed 10 bases at V and 10 bases at J, with 16 bases between. This CDR3 contains 12 residues. Source: peripheral blood, taken 28 days after the second AZD1222 dose. The clonotype comes from an adult who received the AZD1222 COVID-19 vaccine. The chain has TRBV12-3 or TRBV12-4 and TRBJ1-4; perhaps TRBD1 as D (6 bases). The CDR3 here is CATTSGAGKLFF. CDR3 in DNA: TGTGCCACCACCTCGGGGGCGGGAAAACTGTTTTTT.